These 18 T cell receptor beta chains were sequenced from one sample in a study of blood T cell repertoires in COVID-19 (dated by TCRdb to the early 2020s). Libraries were built with the immunoSEQ multiplex PCR assay. TCRdb holds this immuneACCESS table with in-frame rearrangements only. Some clones are missing; in checked studies, unresolved V genes explain under half, and the rest has no known cause. Recorded for this sample are approximately 89,000 clones; roughly 96% of them occurred a single time. Clones ranked in the top ten supply less than 5% of the sample. The specimen sequenced was peripheral blood. These TCRs come from a human donor with active COVID-19. The donor label of this sample is uncertain.

This chain connects TRBV25-1 to TRBJ1-5, with a weak D call TRBD1 (6 bases). CDR3 length: 16 amino acids. From germline, CDR1 is MGHDK and CDR2 SYGVNS. V was clipped by 3 bases and J by 2 bases, with 14 bases between them. CDR3 protein: CASSDSRQAGNQPQHF. As DNA, the CDR3 is TGTGCCAGCAGTGATTCCCGACAGGCGGGCAATCAGCCCCAGCATTTT.

The chain links TRBV15 to TRBJ1-6, with D possibly matching TRBD1 (6 bases). The germline gives CDR1 LNHNV, CDR2 YYDKDF (reference sequence). V lost 0 bases and J 8 bases, leaving 17 bases between the germline ends. CDR3 length: 17 residues. The CDR3 is CATSRDSTGPRHSPLHF. The CDR3 coding sequence is TGTGCCACCAGCAGAGATTCGACAGGTCCACGCCATTCACCCCTCCACTTT.

V and J are TRBV14 and TRBJ2-1; 10 bases are shared with TRBD2. The J segment lost 15 bases and the V segment lost 0 bases, leaving 8 bases of the junction unmatched. CDR3 length: 14 amino acids. Germline assignment: CDR1 SGHDN and CDR2 FVKESK. The CDR3 bases are TGTGCCAGCAGCCAAGATTTGCGGAGCGGGGGGGCGTTCTTC. It specifies CASSQDLRSGGAFF. Combining the CDR3 with reference TRBV14 and TRBJ2-1 gives the whole variable domain EAGVTQFPSHSVIEKGQTVTLRCDPISGHDNLYWYRRVMGKEIKFLLHFVKESKQDESGMPNNRFLAERTGGTYSTLKVQPAELEDSGVYFCASSQDLRSGGAFFGPGTRLTVL.

The chain employs TRBV28 and TRBJ2-3, with D possibly TRBD2 on 5 matching bases. Germline V gives CDR1 MDHEN, CDR2 SYDVKM. The CDR3 covers 13 residues. V lost 6 bases, J lost 4 bases, and 11 bases lay in between. The CDR3 sequence is CASSTAGPDTQYF. The CDR3 DNA reads as TGTGCCAGCAGCACCGCGGGCCCAGATACGCAGTATTTT.

The chain carries TRBV5-6 and TRBJ2-7; the D is unclear. The germline V gene has CDR1 SGHDT and CDR2 YYEEEE. This CDR3 region has 13 residues. Trimming stripped 0 bases from V and 4 bases from J, with 8 bases between. The CDR3 protein is CASSLGQDYEQYF. The CDR3 DNA is TGTGCCAGCAGCTTGGGACAAGATTACGAGCAGTACTTC.

The rearrangement joins TRBV7-9 to TRBJ2-7, with TRBD2 matching 9 bases. Trimming cost V 9 bases and J 2 bases; bases outside gene matches: 5. Germline loops: CDR1 SEHNR, CDR2 FQNEAQ (reference sequence). This CDR3 is built from 13 residues. The CDR3 DNA sequence: TGTGCCAGTCAGCGGGGGGCTCCCTACGAGCAGTACTTC. It specifies CASQRGAPYEQYF. The entire variable domain, with the rest obtained from reference TRBV7-9 and TRBJ2-7, is as follows: DTGVSQNPRHKITKRGQNVTFRCDPISEHNRLYWYRQTLGQGPEFLTYFQNEAQLEKSRLLSDRFSAERPKGSFSTLEIQRTEQGDSAMYLCASQRGAPYEQYFGPGTRLTVT.

A few counts support this clone. V usage is TRBV4-1 and J usage is TRBJ2-7, with D tentatively TRBD1 (5 bases). Looked up from germline, CDR1 is MGHRA and CDR2 is YSYEKL. V was clipped by 0 bases and J by 3 bases, with 9 bases between them. The CDR3 sequence is 14 residues long. The DNA of the CDR3 is TGCGCCAGCAGCCAAGATTGGCAGGGCTACGAGCAGTACTTC. Translating gives CASSQDWQGYEQYF.

The chain is built from TRBV28 and TRBJ2-7; 10 bases align to TRBD1. In germline, CDR1 is MDHEN, CDR2 SYDVKM. The CDR3 is 16 residues long. V shed 8 bases, J shed 5 bases, and the junction held 15 bases outside the gene matches. The CDR3 coding sequence is TGTGCCAGCTTCCCCACGACAGGGGGCGGTTTAAACGAGCAGTACTTC. It translates to CASFPTTGGGLNEQYF.

V and J are TRBV7-7 and TRBJ2-7; D possibly corresponds to TRBD1 (6 bases). CDR3 length: 13 amino acids. V lost 4 bases and J lost 6, with 13 bases in between. Germline V gene data show CDR1 as SSHAT and CDR2 as FNYEAQ (reference sequence). The CDR3 bases are TGTGCCAGCAGCTCCACAGGGAAATCCGAGCAGTACTTC. This encodes CASSSTGKSEQYF.

The chain couples TRBV28 to TRBJ2-2; TRBD1 might be the D (6 bases). The V end was cut by 7 bases, the J end by 1 base, with 7 bases between. Germline CDR1 is MDHEN and CDR2 is SYDVKM. This CDR3 has 13 amino acids. The CDR3 sequence: CASKDRNTGELFF. The CDR3 nucleotides are TGTGCCAGCAAGGACAGGAACACCGGGGAGCTGTTTTTT.

The CDR3 bases are TGTGCCAGCAGTCGAGACGGGGGATGGGGGGAGACCCAGTACTTC. Amino acid sequence: CASSRDGGWGETQYF. This chain uses TRBV7-6 with TRBJ2-5; D might be TRBD2 (6 bases). Germline values: CDR1 SGHVS, CDR2 FNYEAQ. This CDR3 contains 15 residues. V gave up 6 bases and J gave up 5 bases, with 19 bases separating them.

On this clone: In the same sample, other DNA sequences code for this CDR3. This rearrangement joins TRBV24-1 to TRBJ2-1, with D possibly matching TRBD2 (6 bases). The length of the CDR3 is 14 residues. Trimming took off 5 bases at V and 0 bases at J, with 7 bases between the two ends. The germline V gene encodes CDR1 KGHDR and CDR2 SFDVKD. This CDR3 is CATSGGNSYNEQFF. The CDR3 bases are TGTGCCACCAGTGGCGGGAACTCCTACAATGAGCAGTTCTTC.

The genes are TRBV27 and TRBJ1-4; no definite D call. Germline values: CDR1 MNHEY, CDR2 SMNVEV (reference sequence). The CDR3 is made up of 14 amino acids. The V end lost 3 bases, the J end lost 7 bases, and 12 bases lay between the germline ends. CDR3: CASSFATVGEKLFF. The DNA of the CDR3 is TGTGCCAGCAGTTTTGCTACAGTGGGTGAAAAACTGTTTTTT.

CDR3 nucleotides: TGCGCCAGCAGCCAAGAGGTCCTAGAACCCCAGCATTTT. This codes for CASSQEVLEPQHF. The V and J genes are TRBV4-1 and TRBJ1-5; D ambiguous. This CDR3 has 13 amino acids. Germline lookup yields CDR1 MGHRA and CDR2 YSYEKL. Trimming shortened V by 0 bases and J by 10 bases, and 10 bases separated the two germline ends.

The sample holds one count of this clone. The V and J genes are TRBV16 and TRBJ2-3; the match to TRBD1 covers 8 bases. Germline V gene data show CDR1 as KGHSY and CDR2 as FQNENV. V lost 4 bases and J lost 3; bases outside the gene matches: 3. The CDR3 loop spans 14 amino acids. In nucleotides, the CDR3 is TGTGCCAGCAGCCGCAGACAGGGGACAGATACGCAGTATTTT. As protein: CASSRRQGTDTQYF.

The chain recombines TRBV10-3 with TRBJ1-2, with D possibly TRBD1 on 6 matching bases. CDR1 and CDR2 from the germline V gene are ENHRY and SYGVKD. CDR3 length: 16 residues. V was clipped by 0 bases and J by 4 bases, with 15 bases between them. In DNA form, the CDR3 reads TGTGCCATCAGTGAGTCGGAGGCAGGGGCTTCCTATGGCTACACCTTC. Translating gives CAISESEAGASYGYTF.

The chain's CDR3 is CASSHPKGAGGPREQYF. Here the CDR3 DNA reads TGTGCCAGCAGCCACCCCAAAGGGGCGGGGGGGCCTCGGGAGCAGTACTTC. V gene TRBV4-2 combines with J gene TRBJ2-7; TRBD2 agrees at 9 bases. J was trimmed by 7 bases and V by 3 bases; bases with no gene match: 16. CDR3 size: 17 residues. Germline loops: CDR1 LGHNA, CDR2 YNFKEQ.

This chain uses TRBV18 with TRBJ2-7; no clear D. The CDR3 is 13 amino acids. Germline-derived CDR1 and CDR2 are KGHSH and LQKENI. V was clipped by 1 base and J by 7 bases, with 11 bases between them. DNA of the CDR3: TGTGCCAGCTCACCACTGCCGGTAATGGAGCAGTACTTC. Protein: CASSPLPVMEQYF.